This entry lists 4 T cell receptor beta chains sequenced from one sample in a study of OX40 agonist ivuxolimab in advanced cancers. Using immunoSEQ multiplex PCR, the repertoire was profiled, and TCRdb retains in-frame clones only, with some absent. The repertoire consists of tens of thousands of clones, with 84% occurring once and the leading ten covering roughly 0.8%. Sequenced material: CD4+ or CD8+ T cells sorted from blood, taken in a trial of the OX40 agonist ivuxolimab. These TCRs come from an adult with an advanced solid tumor such as melanoma, head and neck, liver or kidney cancer.

V is TRBV6-6 and J is TRBJ2-6; D is unresolved. V lost 6 bases to trimming and J lost 0 bases, with 12 bases between them. The CDR3 consists of 16 residues. Germline assignment: CDR1 MNHNY and CDR2 SVGAGI (reference sequence). CDR3 nucleotide sequence: TGTGCCAGCAGCCCTCCCAACCTCTCTGGGGCCAACGTCCTGACTTTC. This codes for CASSPPNLSGANVLTF.

The rearrangement joins TRBV18 to TRBJ2-3; 9 bases fit TRBD1. The V gene end was trimmed by 5 bases and the J gene end by 0 bases; junction bases not matched to a gene: 3. Germline CDR1 reads KGHSH; CDR2 reads LQKENI. This CDR3 contains 15 residues. CDR3 residues: CASSTQGASTDTQYF. CDR3 nucleotide sequence: TGTGCCAGCTCAACACAGGGGGCTAGCACAGATACGCAGTATTTT.

A note on this clone: The DNA is left out, because the CDR3 cannot be placed on it with certainty; the CDR3 is given as TCRdb lists it. This chain joins TRBV19 and TRBJ1-2. In germline, CDR1 is LNHDA, CDR2 SQIVND (reference sequence). The CDR3 region is 13 residues in length, termini included. The CDR3 spells CASTSGLLGGYTF.

CDR3 region: CASSLTAGFYYNEQFF. In DNA form, the CDR3 reads TGTGCCAGCAGCCTGACAGCGGGGTTTTATTACAATGAGCAGTTCTTC. The chain has TRBV5-6 and TRBJ2-1; 7 bases match TRBD2. The CDR3 spans 16 residues. Germline V CDR1 and CDR2: SGHDT, YYEEEE. Trimming took 4 bases from V and 4 from J; bases not matched to a gene: 11.